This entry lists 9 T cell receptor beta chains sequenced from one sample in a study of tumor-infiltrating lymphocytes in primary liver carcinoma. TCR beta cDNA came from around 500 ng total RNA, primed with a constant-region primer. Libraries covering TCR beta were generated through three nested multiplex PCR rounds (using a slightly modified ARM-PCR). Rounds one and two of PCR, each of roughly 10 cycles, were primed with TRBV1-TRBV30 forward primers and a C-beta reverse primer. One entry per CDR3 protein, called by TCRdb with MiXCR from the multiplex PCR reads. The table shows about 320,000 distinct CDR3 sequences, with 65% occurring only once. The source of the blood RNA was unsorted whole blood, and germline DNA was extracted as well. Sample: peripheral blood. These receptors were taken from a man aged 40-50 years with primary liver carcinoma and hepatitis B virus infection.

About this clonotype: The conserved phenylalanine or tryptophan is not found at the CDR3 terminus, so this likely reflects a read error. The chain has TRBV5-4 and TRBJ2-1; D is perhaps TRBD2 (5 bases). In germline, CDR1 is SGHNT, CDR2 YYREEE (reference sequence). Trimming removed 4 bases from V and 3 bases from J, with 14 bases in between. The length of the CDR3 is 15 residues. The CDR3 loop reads CASSPMTGGYNEQFL. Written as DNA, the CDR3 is TGTGCCAGCAGCCCCATGACCGGAGGCTACAATGAGCAGTTCTTA.

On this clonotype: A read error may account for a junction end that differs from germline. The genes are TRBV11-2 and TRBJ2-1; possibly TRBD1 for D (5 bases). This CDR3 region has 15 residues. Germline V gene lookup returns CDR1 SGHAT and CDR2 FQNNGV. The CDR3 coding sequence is TGTGCCAGCAGTTTAGGACAAGTCTTAGCCAATGAGCAGTTCTTC. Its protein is CASSLGQVLANEQFF.

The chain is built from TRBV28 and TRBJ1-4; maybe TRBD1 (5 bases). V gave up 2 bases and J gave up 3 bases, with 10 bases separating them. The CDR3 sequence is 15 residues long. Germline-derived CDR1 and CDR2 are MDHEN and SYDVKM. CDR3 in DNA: TGTGCCAGCAGTTTACAGGGATTTGCTAATGAAAAACTGTTTTTT. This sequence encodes CASSLQGFANEKLFF.

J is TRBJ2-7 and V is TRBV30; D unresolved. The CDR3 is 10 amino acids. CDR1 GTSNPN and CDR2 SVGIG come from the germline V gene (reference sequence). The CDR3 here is CTWSRNEQYF. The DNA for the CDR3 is TGTACTTGGAGTAGAAACGAGCAGTACTTC.

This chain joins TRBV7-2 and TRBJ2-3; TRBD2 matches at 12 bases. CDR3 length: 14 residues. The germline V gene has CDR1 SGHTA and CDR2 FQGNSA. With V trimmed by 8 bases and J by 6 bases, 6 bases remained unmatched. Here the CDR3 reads CASLGLAGMDTQYF. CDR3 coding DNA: TGTGCCAGCCTCGGACTAGCGGGAATGGATACGCAGTATTTT.

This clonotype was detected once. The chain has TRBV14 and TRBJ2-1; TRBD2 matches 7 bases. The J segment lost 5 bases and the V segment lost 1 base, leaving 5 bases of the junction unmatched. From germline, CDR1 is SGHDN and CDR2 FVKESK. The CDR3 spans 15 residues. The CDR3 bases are TGTGCCAGCAGCCAAGGCCCCGGACTAGACAATGAGCAGTTCTTC. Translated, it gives CASSQGPGLDNEQFF.

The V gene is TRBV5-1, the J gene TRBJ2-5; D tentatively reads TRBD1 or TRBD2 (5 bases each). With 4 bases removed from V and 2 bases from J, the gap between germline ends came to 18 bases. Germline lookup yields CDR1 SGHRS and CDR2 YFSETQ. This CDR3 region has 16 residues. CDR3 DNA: TGCGCCAGCAGCCTAGCTAGGGGCGCAGATCAAGAGACCCAGTACTTC. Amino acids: CASSLARGADQETQYF. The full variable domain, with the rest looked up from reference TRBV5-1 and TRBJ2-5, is KAGVTQTPRYLIKTRGQQVTLSCSPISGHRSVSWYQQTPGQGLQFLFEYFSETQRNKGNFPGRFSGRQFSNSRSEMNVSTLELGDSALYLCASSLARGADQETQYFGPGTRLLVL.

The CDR3 region has the DNA TGTGCCAGCAGTTATACAGCGGGGGTAGACTACAATGAGCAGTTCTTC. As protein: CASSYTAGVDYNEQFF. The chain carries TRBV6-5 and TRBJ2-1, with TRBD2 identical over 8 bases. The CDR3 sequence is 16 residues long. Unmatched junction bases numbered 7, after V lost 3 bases and J lost 3 bases. CDR1 MNHEY and CDR2 SVGAGI come from the germline V gene.

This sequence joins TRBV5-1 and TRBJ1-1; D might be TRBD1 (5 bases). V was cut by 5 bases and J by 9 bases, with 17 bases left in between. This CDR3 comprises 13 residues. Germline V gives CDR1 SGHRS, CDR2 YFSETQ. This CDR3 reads CASRPRGPSKAFF. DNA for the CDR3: TGCGCCAGCAGGCCTCGGGGACCGTCAAAAGCTTTCTTT.